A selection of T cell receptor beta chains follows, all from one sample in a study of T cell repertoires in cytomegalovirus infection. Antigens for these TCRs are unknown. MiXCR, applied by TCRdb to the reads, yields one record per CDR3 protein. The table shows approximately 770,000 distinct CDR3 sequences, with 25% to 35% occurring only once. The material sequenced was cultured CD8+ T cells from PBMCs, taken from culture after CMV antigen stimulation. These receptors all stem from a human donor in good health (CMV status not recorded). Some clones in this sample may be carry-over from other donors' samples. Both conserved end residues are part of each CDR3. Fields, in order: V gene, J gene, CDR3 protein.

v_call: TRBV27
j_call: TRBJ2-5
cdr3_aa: CASSPGGIIQETQYF

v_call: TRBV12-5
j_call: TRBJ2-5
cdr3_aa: CASGSRDSRWETQYF

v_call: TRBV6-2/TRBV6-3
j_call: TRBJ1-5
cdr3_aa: CASSQNRLHQPQHF

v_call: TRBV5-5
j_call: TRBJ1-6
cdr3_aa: CASRSQNKGYYNSPLHF

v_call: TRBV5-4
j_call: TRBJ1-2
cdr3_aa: CASSPLPRDGYTF

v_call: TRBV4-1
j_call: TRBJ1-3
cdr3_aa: CASSPGDRTSPGSGNTIYF

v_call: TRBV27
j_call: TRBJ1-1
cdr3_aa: CASRYSGMNTEAFF

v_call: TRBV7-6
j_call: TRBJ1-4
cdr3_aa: CASSLTRQVPTNEKLFF

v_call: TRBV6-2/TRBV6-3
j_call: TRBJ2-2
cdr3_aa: CASRRLTNTGELFF

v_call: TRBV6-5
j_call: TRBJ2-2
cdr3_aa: CASTELGAGELFF

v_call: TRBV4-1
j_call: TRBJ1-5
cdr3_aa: CASSQESWTDNQPQHF

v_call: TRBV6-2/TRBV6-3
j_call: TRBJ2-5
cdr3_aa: CASSGTGRGETQYF

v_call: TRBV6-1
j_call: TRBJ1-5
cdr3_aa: CATGYEGQGARGNQPQHF

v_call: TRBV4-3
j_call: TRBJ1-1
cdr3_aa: CASSFRTGRETEAFF

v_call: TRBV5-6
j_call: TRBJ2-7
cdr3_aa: CASSLGQQPGTEPSRPAYEQYF

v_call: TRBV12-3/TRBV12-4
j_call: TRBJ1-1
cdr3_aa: CASSSDLTENTEAFF

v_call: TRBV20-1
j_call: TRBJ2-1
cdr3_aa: CSARPFVEGYNEQFF

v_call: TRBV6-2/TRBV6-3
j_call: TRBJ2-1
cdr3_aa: CASSYSITRGDEQFF

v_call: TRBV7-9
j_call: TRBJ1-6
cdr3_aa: CASRITEPGTGKSSYNSPLHF

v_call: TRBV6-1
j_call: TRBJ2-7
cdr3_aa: CASSEAPGPYEQYF

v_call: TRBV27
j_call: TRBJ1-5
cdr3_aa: CASSSGTGARPQHF

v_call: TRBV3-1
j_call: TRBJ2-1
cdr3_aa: CASSQDRGLVREQFF

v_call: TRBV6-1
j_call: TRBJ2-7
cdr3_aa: CASTLGIEQYF

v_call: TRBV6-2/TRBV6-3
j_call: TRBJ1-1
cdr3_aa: CASSRGAQTEAFF

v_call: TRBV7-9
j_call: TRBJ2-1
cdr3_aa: CASSRTSGAIDNEQFF

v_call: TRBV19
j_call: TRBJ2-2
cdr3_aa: CASSIARVRVGPGELFF

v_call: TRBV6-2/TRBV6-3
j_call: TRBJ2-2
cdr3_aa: CASSRTYAGNGELFF

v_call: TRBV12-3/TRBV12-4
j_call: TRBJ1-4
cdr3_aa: CASSLGTGLRLFF

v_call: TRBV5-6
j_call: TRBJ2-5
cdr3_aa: CASSSWVETQYF

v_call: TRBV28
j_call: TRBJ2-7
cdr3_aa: CASTRTGLNEQYF

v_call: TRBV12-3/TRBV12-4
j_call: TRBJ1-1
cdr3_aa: CASSGQSAEAFF

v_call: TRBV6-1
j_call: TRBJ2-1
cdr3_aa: CASSRDRGTYNEQFF

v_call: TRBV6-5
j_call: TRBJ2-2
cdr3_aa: CATVPLNTGELFF

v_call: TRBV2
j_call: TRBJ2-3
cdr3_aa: CASSELRTRAGDTQYF

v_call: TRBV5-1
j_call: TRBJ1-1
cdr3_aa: CASSWAMNTEAFF

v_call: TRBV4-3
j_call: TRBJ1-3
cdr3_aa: CASSQDGATGNTIYF

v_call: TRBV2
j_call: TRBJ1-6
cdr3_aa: CASTPGQSRGNSPLHF

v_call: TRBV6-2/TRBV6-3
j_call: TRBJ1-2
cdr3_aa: CASSDPVWEPRFHYGYTF

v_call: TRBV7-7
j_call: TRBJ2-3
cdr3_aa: CASSGQGGSDTQYF

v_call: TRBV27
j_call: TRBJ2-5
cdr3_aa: CASSSHRGQEKETQYF

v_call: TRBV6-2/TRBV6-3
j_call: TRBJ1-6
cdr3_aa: CASQDRVTSPLHF

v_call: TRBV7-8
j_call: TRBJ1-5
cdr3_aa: CASNINGQGVQPQHF

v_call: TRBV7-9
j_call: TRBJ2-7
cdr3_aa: CASSEAGGTSYEQYF

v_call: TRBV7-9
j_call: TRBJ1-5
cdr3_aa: CASSLEAGGYSNQPQHF

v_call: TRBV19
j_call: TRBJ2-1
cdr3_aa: CASMTTGVEQFF

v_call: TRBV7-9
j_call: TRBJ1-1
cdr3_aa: CASKPADRGVNTEAFF

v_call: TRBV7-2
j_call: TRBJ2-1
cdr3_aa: CASSKGRGTYNEQFF

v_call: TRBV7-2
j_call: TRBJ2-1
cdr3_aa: CASSSLSGGSYNEQFF

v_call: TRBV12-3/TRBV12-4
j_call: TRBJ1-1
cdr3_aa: CASSLGEGRIQRTEAFF

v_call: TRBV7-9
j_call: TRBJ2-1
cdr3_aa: CASSPGTGSARNEQFF